The 16 T cell receptor beta chains below come from one sample, sequenced in a study of neurological immune-mediated disorders. TCRdb reprocessed the 5' RACE reads via MiXCR and lists one record per CDR3 protein. The sample holds tens of thousands of distinct CDR3 sequences, over 12% seen once. The specimen sequenced was PBMCs. These receptors were obtained from a woman aged 45 to 65 with HTLV-1-associated myelopathy (HAM/TSP).

Details on this clonotype: One base away lies a much larger clone, so this may be a sequencing read error. The chain has TRBV6-4 and TRBJ1-1; D not certain. This CDR3 has 14 amino acids. Germline V gene lookup returns CDR1 MRHNA and CDR2 SNTAGT. This chain's CDR3 is CVSSPGGVNTEAFF. The CDR3 DNA is TGTGTCAGCAGCCCCGGCGGGGTGAACACTGAAGCTTTCTTT.

This clonotype was seen ten or more times. The chain is built from TRBV5-1 and TRBJ1-6, with D maybe TRBD1 (5 bases). The V gene lost 2 bases and the J gene lost 10 bases, with 16 bases spanning the gap. Germline loops: CDR1 SGHRS, CDR2 YFSETQ. The CDR3 is made up of 15 amino acids. This CDR3 is CASSFTQGGPSPLHF. DNA of the CDR3: TGCGCCAGCAGCTTTACCCAGGGAGGGCCCTCACCCCTCCACTTT.

This clonotype was counted at least ten times. The rearrangement uses TRBV20-1 and TRBJ2-2; D gene ambiguous. Germline lookup yields CDR1 DFQATT and CDR2 SNEGSKA (reference sequence). V lost 0 bases and J 1 base, leaving 9 bases between the germline ends. The CDR3 is 15 residues long. The CDR3 region has the DNA TGCAGTGCTAGAGATTACAAGATGAACACCGGGGAGCTGTTTTTT. Translation: CSARDYKMNTGELFF.

This clonotype was detected ten times or more. The V gene is TRBV5-1, the J gene TRBJ1-3, with 7 bases matching TRBD1. CDR3 size: 16 residues. Per germline, CDR1 SGHRS and CDR2 YFSETQ. Germline trimming cut 1 base from V and 2 bases from J; bases unmatched to any gene: 6. CDR3: CASSLTTGTAGNTIYF. CDR3 nucleotide sequence: TGCGCCAGCAGCTTGACGACAGGGACGGCTGGAAACACCATATATTTT.

This clonotype was seen repeatedly, ten times or more. The rearrangement uses TRBV20-1 and TRBJ2-1; tentatively, D is TRBD1 (6 bases). Per germline, CDR1 DFQATT and CDR2 SNEGSKA (reference sequence). The CDR3 length is 14 residues. Trimming removed 3 bases at V and 4 bases at J, with 13 bases between. The CDR3, as DNA: TGCAGTGCTAGGCCAGGGGTAGCTTACAATGAGCAGTTCTTC. It translates to CSARPGVAYNEQFF.

Ten or more counts support this clonotype. The chain recombines TRBV12-3 or TRBV12-4 with TRBJ1-1, with TRBD1 identical over 9 bases. This CDR3 contains 14 residues. J lost 5 bases, V lost 7 bases, and 8 bases had no gene match. The chain's CDR3 is CASTPTGGGTEAFF. In nucleotides, the CDR3 is TGTGCCAGCACCCCGACAGGGGGAGGTACTGAAGCTTTCTTT.

Details on this clonotype: One junction end disagrees with the germline gene, perhaps due to a read error. The chain recombines TRBV4-1 with TRBJ1-2; D is perhaps TRBD1 (6 bases). The CDR3 extends over 11 amino acids. Germline V gives CDR1 MGHRA, CDR2 YSYEKL. CDR3 nucleotides: TGCACCAGCAGCCAGGGGACCGACAACACCTTC. Translation: CTSSQGTDNTF.

This clonotype was picked up many times. This chain links TRBV5-5 with TRBJ2-2; D may be TRBD2 (7 bases). The CDR3 sequence is 15 residues long. Between the trimmed V and J ends, which lost 2 bases and 5 bases, there was a span of 13 bases. CDR1 is SGHKS and CDR2 is YYEKEE in the germline V gene (reference sequence). The DNA for the CDR3 is TGTGCCAGCAGCTTTGCGGAGGGGGGGACCGGGGAGCTGTTTTTT. This encodes CASSFAEGGTGELFF.

In its sample, this clonotype was seen many times. The chain recombines TRBV20-1 with TRBJ2-3; 7 bases line up with TRBD2. Per germline, CDR1 DFQATT and CDR2 SNEGSKA (reference sequence). After removal of 0 bases from V and 4 bases from J, the junction contained 4 bases not matched to a gene. The CDR3 sequence is 14 residues long. The CDR3 protein is CSARDERGPDTQYF. As DNA, the CDR3 is TGCAGTGCTAGAGATGAGCGGGGCCCAGATACGCAGTATTTT.

This clonotype was observed at least ten times. The chain couples TRBV7-2 to TRBJ2-5, with 7 bases fitting TRBD2. Germline lookup yields CDR1 SGHTA and CDR2 FQGNSA. The J segment lost 4 bases and the V segment lost 5 bases, leaving 16 bases of the junction unmatched. The CDR3 has 17 amino acids. CDR3 nucleotides: TGTGCCAGCAGCCCCGGCGTGGGGAGGGTTTCAGGAGAGACCCAGTACTTC. Protein sequence: CASSPGVGRVSGETQYF.

This clonotype appeared many times. The J gene is TRBJ2-3, the V gene TRBV21-1; the table's D call TRBD1 went unverified against the DNA. TRBV21-1 represents a pseudogene. CDR3 size: 14 residues. The CDR3 loop is CASSPLAGGDTQYF. CDR3 sequence (DNA): TGTGCCAGCAGCCCCCTGGCGGGGGGAGATACGCAGTATTTT.

This clonotype came up many times. The chain employs TRBV3-1 and TRBJ2-1; 8 nucleotides line up with TRBD2. The trim removed 3 bases at V and 7 bases at J, leaving 8 bases unmatched. Germline CDR1 LGHDT, CDR2 YNNKEL (reference sequence). This CDR3 has 15 amino acids. The CDR3 bases are TGTGCCAGCAGCCACCCGGCGGGGGGAGGGAATGAGCAGTTCTTC. Translation: CASSHPAGGGNEQFF.

This clonotype has a count of ten or more. V usage is TRBV20-1 and J usage is TRBJ2-1; TRBD2 agrees at 8 bases. CDR3 size: 15 residues. Germline CDR1 and CDR2: DFQATT and SNEGSKA (reference sequence). V shed 0 bases and J 10 bases; nucleotides not matched to a gene: 11. The CDR3 DNA sequence: TGCAGTGCTAGAGAAGGTAGCGGGGAAGATTTAGAGCAGTTCTTC. Its protein product is CSAREGSGEDLEQFF.

This clonotype has a count of ten or more. The rearrangement joins TRBV5-1 to TRBJ2-5; 9 bases fit TRBD1. The CDR3 contains 16 residues. V lost 4 bases to trimming and J lost 5 bases; unmatched junction nucleotides: 12. In germline, CDR1 is SGHRS, CDR2 YFSETQ. The CDR3 is CASSPNAGTGLETQYF. The CDR3 DNA sequence: TGCGCCAGCAGCCCGAACGCCGGGACAGGGCTGGAGACCCAGTACTTC.

A remark on this clonotype: An end of the junction does not agree with germline; a read error may underlie this. The J gene is TRBJ2-7, the V gene TRBV4-3, with D perhaps TRBD1 or TRBD2 (6 bases each). The germline CDR1 and CDR2 sequences are LGHNA and YSLEER. The CDR3 has 16 amino acids. The CDR3 nucleotides read TGCGCCAACAGCCAAGATTCGAGTAGGGGGGCCTACGAGCAGTACTTC. As protein: CANSQDSSRGAYEQYF.

The chain links TRBV18 to TRBJ2-3; 8 bases fit TRBD1. V lost 3 bases to trimming and J lost 2 bases; unmatched junction nucleotides: 1. This CDR3 is built from 14 residues. Germline V gene lookup returns CDR1 KGHSH and CDR2 LQKENI. The CDR3 nucleotides read TGTGCCAGCTCACCGACAGGGGACACAGATACGCAGTATTTT. This gives the protein CASSPTGDTDTQYF.